What follows describes a single T cell receptor beta chain. This specimen comes from a study of control samples from healthy donors and cancer patients. CDR1 is SGHRS and CDR2 is YFSETQ in the germline V gene. V lost 8 bases, J lost 6 bases, and 14 bases lay in between. CDR3 size: 13 residues. Only in-frame clones appear in the TCRdb table, and some are missing; sequencing was by immunoSEQ multiplex PCR. This sample carries about 190,000 clones, with 2.2% going to the ten biggest clones. The TCR comes from a woman in her 30s in good health. The sequenced material came from blood. The rearrangement links TRBV5-1 to TRBJ1-4, with D perhaps matching TRBD1 (5 bases). The CDR3 DNA follows: TGCGCCAGTGCCGGGACGCGGGATGAAAAACTGTTTTTT. Amino acids: CASAGTRDEKLFF.